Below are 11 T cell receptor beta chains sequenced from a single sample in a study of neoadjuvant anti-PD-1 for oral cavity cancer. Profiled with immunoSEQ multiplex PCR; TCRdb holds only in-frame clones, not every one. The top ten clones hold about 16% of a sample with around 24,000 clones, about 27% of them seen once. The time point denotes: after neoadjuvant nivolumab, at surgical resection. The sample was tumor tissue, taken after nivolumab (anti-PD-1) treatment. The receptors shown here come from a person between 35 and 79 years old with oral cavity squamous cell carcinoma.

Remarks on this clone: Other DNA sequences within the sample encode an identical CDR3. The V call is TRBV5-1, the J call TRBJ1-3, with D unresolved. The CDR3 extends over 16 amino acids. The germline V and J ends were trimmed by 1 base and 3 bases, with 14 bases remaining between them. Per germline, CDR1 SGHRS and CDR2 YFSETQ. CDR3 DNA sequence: TGCGCCAGCAGCTTGTACGAGGGCCGCTTTGGAAACACCATATATTTT. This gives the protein CASSLYEGRFGNTIYF.

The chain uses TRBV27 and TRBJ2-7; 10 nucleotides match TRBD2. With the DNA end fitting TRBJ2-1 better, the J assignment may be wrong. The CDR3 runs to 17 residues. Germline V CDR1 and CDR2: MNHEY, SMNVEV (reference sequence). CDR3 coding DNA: TGTGCCAGCAGTACCCTCCTTTCGGCTAGCGGGAGCGATGAGCAGTTCTTC. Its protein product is CASSTLLSASGSDEQFF.

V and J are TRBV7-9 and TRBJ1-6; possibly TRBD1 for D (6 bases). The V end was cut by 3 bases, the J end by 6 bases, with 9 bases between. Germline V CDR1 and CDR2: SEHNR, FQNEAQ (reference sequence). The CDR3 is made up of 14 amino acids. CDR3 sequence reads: CASSLAGVNSPLHF. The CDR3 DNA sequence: TGTGCCAGCAGCTTGGCAGGGGTTAATTCACCCCTCCACTTT. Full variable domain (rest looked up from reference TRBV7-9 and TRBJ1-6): DTGVSQNPRHKITKRGQNVTFRCDPISEHNRLYWYRQTLGQGPEFLTYFQNEAQLEKSRLLSDRFSAERPKGSFSTLEIQRTEQGDSAMYLCASSLAGVNSPLHFGNGTRLTVT.

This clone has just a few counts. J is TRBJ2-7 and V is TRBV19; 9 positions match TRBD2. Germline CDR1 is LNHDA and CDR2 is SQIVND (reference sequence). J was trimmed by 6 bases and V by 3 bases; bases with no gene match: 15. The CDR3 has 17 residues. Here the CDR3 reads CASSIRAVGGLAVEQYF. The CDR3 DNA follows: TGTGCCAGTAGTATTCGAGCGGTGGGGGGACTAGCAGTCGAGCAGTACTTC.

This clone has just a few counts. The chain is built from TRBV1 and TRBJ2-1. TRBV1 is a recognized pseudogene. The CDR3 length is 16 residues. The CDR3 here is CTSSQDPQPILNEQFF. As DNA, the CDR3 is TGCACCAGCAGCCAAGATCCCCAGCCTATCCTCAATGAGCAGTTCTTC.

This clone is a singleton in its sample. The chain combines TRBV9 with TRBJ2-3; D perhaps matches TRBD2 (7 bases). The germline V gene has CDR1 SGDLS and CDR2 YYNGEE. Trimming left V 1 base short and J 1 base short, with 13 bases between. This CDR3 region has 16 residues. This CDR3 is CASSVKAGAGTDTQYF. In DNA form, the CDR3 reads TGTGCCAGCAGCGTAAAGGCGGGGGCTGGCACAGATACGCAGTATTTT.

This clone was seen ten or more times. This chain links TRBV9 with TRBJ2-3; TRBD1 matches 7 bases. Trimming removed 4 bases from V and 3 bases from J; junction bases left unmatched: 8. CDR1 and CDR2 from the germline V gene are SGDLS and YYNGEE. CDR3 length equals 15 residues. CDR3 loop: CASSPQGQITDTQYF. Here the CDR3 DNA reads TGTGCCAGCAGCCCCCAGGGACAGATAACAGATACGCAGTATTTT.

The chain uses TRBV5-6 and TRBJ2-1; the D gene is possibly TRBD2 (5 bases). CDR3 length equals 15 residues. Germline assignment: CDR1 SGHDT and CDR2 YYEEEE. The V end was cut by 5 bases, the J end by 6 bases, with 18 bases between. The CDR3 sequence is CASSTFREFSNEQFF. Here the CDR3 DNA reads TGTGCCAGCAGTACGTTTAGGGAGTTTTCCAATGAGCAGTTCTTC.

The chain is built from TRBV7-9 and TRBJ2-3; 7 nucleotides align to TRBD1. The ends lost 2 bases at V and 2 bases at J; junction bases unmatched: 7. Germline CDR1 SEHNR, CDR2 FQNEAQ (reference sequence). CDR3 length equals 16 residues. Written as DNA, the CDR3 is TGTGCCAGCAGCTTAATGGGCAGGGGGTACACAGATACGCAGTATTTT. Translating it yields CASSLMGRGYTDTQYF.

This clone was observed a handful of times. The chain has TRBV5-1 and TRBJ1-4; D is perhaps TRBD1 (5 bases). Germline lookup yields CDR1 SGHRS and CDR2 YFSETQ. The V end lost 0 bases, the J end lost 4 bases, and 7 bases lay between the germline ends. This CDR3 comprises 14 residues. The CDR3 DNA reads TGCGCCAGCAGCTTGGAAGGGGTTAATGAAAAACTGTTTTTT. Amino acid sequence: CASSLEGVNEKLFF. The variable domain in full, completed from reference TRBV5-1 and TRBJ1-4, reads KAGVTQTPRYLIKTRGQQVTLSCSPISGHRSVSWYQQTPGQGLQFLFEYFSETQRNKGNFPGRFSGRQFSNSRSEMNVSTLELGDSALYLCASSLEGVNEKLFFGSGTQLSVL.

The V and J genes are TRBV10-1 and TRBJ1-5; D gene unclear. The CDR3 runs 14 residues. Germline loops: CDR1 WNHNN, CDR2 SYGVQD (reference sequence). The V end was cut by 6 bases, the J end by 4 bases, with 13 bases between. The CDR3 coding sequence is TGCGCCAGCAGGAGAGGTGTGCTTAATCAGCCCCAGCATTTT. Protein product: CASRRGVLNQPQHF.